Presented here are 23 T cell receptor beta chains from one specimen sequenced in a study of cytomegalovirus exposure and HLA in healthy donors. The PCR had 60 Vbeta and 13 Jbeta primers. The data were produced by immunoSEQ multiplex PCR, yet TCRdb's version contains in-frame clones alone and is incomplete. Of about 120,000 clones listed, about 86% are singletons. The sequenced sample consisted of PBMCs. The source of these receptors is a middle-aged woman in good health and CMV-seronegative.

CDR3 coding DNA: TGTGCTAGCGTGACTAGCGGAGCTTCCTACGAGCAGTACTTC. Translation: CASVTSGASYEQYF. This chain links TRBV28 with TRBJ2-7, with 9 bases aligning to TRBD2. From germline, CDR1 is MDHEN and CDR2 SYDVKM. There are 14 residues in the CDR3. The entire variable domain, with the rest obtained from reference TRBV28 and TRBJ2-7, is as follows: DVKVTQSSRYLVKRTGEKVFLECVQDMDHENMFWYRQDPGLGLRLIYFSYDVKMKEKGDIPEGYSVSREKKERFSLILESASTNQTSMYLCASVTSGASYEQYFGPGTRLTVT.

For the CDR3, the DNA is TGTGCCAGCAGTGGTCAGGGGGCATACACCATATATTTT. The encoded protein is CASSGQGAYTIYF. The rearrangement links TRBV2 to TRBJ1-3; 8 nucleotides line up with TRBD1. Germline trimming cut 4 bases from V and 8 bases from J; bases unmatched to any gene: 4. The length of the CDR3 is 13 residues. Germline V CDR1 and CDR2: SNHLY, FYNNEI.

This chain uses TRBV6-1 with TRBJ1-2; D gene ambiguous. CDR1 and CDR2 (germline): MNHNS, SASEGT. The CDR3 spans 13 residues. Trimming took off 9 bases at V and 2 bases at J, with 13 bases between the two ends. Written as DNA, the CDR3 is TGTGCCAGTCGGTTCGGGGTGAACTATGGCTACACCTTC. Amino acid sequence: CASRFGVNYGYTF.

This rearrangement joins TRBV7-9 to TRBJ2-5, with 9 bases fitting TRBD1. Germline CDR1 and CDR2: SEHNR and FQNEAQ (reference sequence). The V segment lost 6 bases and the J segment 4 bases; nucleotides outside the gene matches: 6. The CDR3 covers 14 residues. CDR3 nucleotides: TGTGCCAGCAGTGGGACAGGGCGGGGAGAGACCCAGTACTTC. This codes for CASSGTGRGETQYF.

A few counts support this clone. DNA for the CDR3: TGTGCCTGGGGGAGGGGGGACCACAACACCGGGGAGCTGTTTTTT. It is translated as CAWGRGDHNTGELFF. This rearrangement joins TRBV30 to TRBJ2-2, with a possible D match to TRBD2 (7 bases). The germline gives CDR1 GTSNPN, CDR2 SVGIG (reference sequence). The CDR3 consists of 15 residues. V was trimmed by 5 bases and J by 2 bases, leaving 15 bases between them.

The rearrangement joins TRBV7-9 to TRBJ1-5; TRBD1 aligns across 7 bases. V shed 3 bases, J shed 6 bases, and the junction held 2 bases outside the gene matches. The CDR3 loop spans 13 amino acids. Germline assignment: CDR1 SEHNR and CDR2 FQNEAQ (reference sequence). CDR3 protein: CASSLTGLQPQHF. The CDR3 bases are TGTGCCAGCAGCTTGACAGGGCTTCAGCCCCAGCATTTT.

The genes are TRBV5-4 and TRBJ2-7, with 8 bases aligning to TRBD1. Germline-derived CDR1 and CDR2 are SGHNT and YYREEE (reference sequence). CDR3 length equals 16 residues. V lost 1 base and J lost 1; bases outside the gene matches: 7. The CDR3 DNA follows: TGTGCCAGCAGCTTGATCCAGGGGGCCGCATCCTACGAGCAGTACTTC. Residues: CASSLIQGAASYEQYF.

The CDR3 loop reads CASSEVSGSSYNSPLHF. Here the CDR3 DNA reads TGTGCCAGCAGTGAAGTGTCCGGGAGCTCCTATAATTCACCCCTCCACTTT. The chain links TRBV6-1 to TRBJ1-6; no clear D gene. Germline loops: CDR1 MNHNS, CDR2 SASEGT. V lost 1 base to trimming and J lost 0 bases, with 10 bases between them. The CDR3 spans 17 residues.

This chain joins TRBV9 and TRBJ2-7; D perhaps matches TRBD2 (5 bases). The germline gives CDR1 SGDLS, CDR2 YYNGEE. CDR3 length: 15 amino acids. V was clipped by 0 bases and J by 5 bases, with 15 bases between them. In DNA, the CDR3 is TGTGCCAGCAGCGTAGGAGAACTAGGGATCCACGAGCAGTACTTC. Amino acids: CASSVGELGIHEQYF. Drawing the rest from reference TRBV9 and TRBJ2-7, the complete variable domain is DSGVTQTPKHLITATGQRVTLRCSPRSGDLSVYWYQQSLDQGLQFLIQYYNGEERAKGNILERFSAQQFPDLHSELNLSSLELGDSALYFCASSVGELGIHEQYFGPGTRLTVT.

The chain recombines TRBV6-1 with TRBJ2-3, with TRBD1 identical over 10 bases. The CDR3 length is 15 residues. V shed 8 bases, J shed 2 bases, and the junction held 7 bases outside the gene matches. Per the germline V gene, CDR1 is MNHNS and CDR2 is SASEGT. CDR3 residues: CASLRQGAITDTQYF. The CDR3 DNA follows: TGTGCCAGCCTCCGACAGGGGGCAATCACAGATACGCAGTATTTT.

This clone was counted between two and nine times. V is TRBV18 and J is TRBJ2-7; 9 nucleotides agree with TRBD1. The CDR3 loop spans 15 amino acids. Germline assignment: CDR1 KGHSH and CDR2 LQKENI. With V trimmed by 6 bases and J by 3 bases, 9 bases remained unmatched. CDR3 in DNA: TGTGCCAGCTCCGAGGGGACAGGGCTTTACTACGAGCAGTACTTC. Its protein is CASSEGTGLYYEQYF.

The chain is built from TRBV6-4 and TRBJ1-2; TRBD1 might be the D (6 bases). CDR1 MRHNA and CDR2 SNTAGT come from the germline V gene. This CDR3 spans 13 amino acids. V was cut by 6 bases and J by 7 bases, with 15 bases left in between. CDR3 residues: CASRPTGSSGYTF. The DNA for the CDR3 is TGTGCCAGCAGACCCACAGGGTCGAGTGGCTACACCTTC.

The chain recombines TRBV4-1 with TRBJ2-1, with TRBD2 matching 8 bases. CDR1 MGHRA and CDR2 YSYEKL come from the germline V gene. The CDR3 extends over 17 amino acids. V lost 6 bases to trimming and J lost 1 base; unmatched junction nucleotides: 11. The CDR3 region is CASSPSQRENSYNEQFF. The CDR3 DNA follows: TGCGCCAGCAGTCCAAGTCAGCGGGAGAATTCCTACAATGAGCAGTTCTTC.

The chain carries TRBV5-6 and TRBJ2-3; possible D gene TRBD1, 5 bases. Germline V lookup: CDR1 SGHDT, CDR2 YYEEEE. The CDR3 is 15 residues long. V lost 5 bases to trimming and J lost 0 bases, with 13 bases between them. CDR3 in amino acids: CASRVQGLSTDTQYF. The CDR3 region has the DNA TGTGCCAGCAGGGTCCAGGGTCTAAGCACAGATACGCAGTATTTT.

The chain uses TRBV4-1 and TRBJ1-6; D might be TRBD1 (5 bases). The V gene's germline CDR1 is MGHRA and CDR2 YSYEKL. CDR3 length: 18 residues. V was trimmed by 2 bases and J by 9 bases, leaving 23 bases between them. DNA for the CDR3: TGCGCCAGCAGCCAAAACCTCGCACGCGGGGGGAACGGTTCACCCCTCCACTTT. It translates to CASSQNLARGGNGSPLHF.

The chain recombines TRBV6-5 with TRBJ1-2; no clear D. V was clipped by 7 bases and J by 8 bases, with 14 bases between them. Germline assignment: CDR1 MNHEY and CDR2 SVGAGI. The CDR3 has 12 residues. Here the CDR3 DNA reads TGTGCCAGCACGGGAGGTCGTCGAGGCTACACCTTC. This encodes CASTGGRRGYTF.

The gene calls are TRBV4-1 and TRBJ2-1; 7 nucleotides align to TRBD2. The CDR3 is 17 residues long. V gave up 0 bases and J gave up 5 bases; unmatched junction bases: 10. CDR1 and CDR2 (germline): MGHRA, YSYEKL. The CDR3 coding sequence is TGCGCCAGCAGCCAAGATAGTAGGGCTAGCGGCAACAATGAGCAGTTCTTC. This codes for CASSQDSRASGNNEQFF.

This chain links TRBV5-1 with TRBJ1-4; 12 bases align to TRBD1. Germline V lookup: CDR1 SGHRS, CDR2 YFSETQ. With V trimmed by 4 bases and J by 7 bases, 2 bases remained unmatched. The length of the CDR3 is 14 residues. CDR3 loop: CASSVGQGAEKLFF. The CDR3, as DNA: TGCGCCAGCAGCGTGGGACAGGGGGCTGAAAAACTGTTTTTT.

The chain has TRBV6-6 and TRBJ1-2; 7 bases map to TRBD1. Germline V gives CDR1 MNHNY, CDR2 SVGAGI (reference sequence). The trim removed 2 bases at V and 8 bases at J, leaving 8 bases unmatched. The CDR3 sequence is 14 residues long. The CDR3 nucleotides are TGTGCCAGCAGTTACCGACAGGGCGACGTCGGCTACACCTTC. Amino acid sequence: CASSYRQGDVGYTF.

V usage is TRBV5-6 and J usage is TRBJ1-2; 8 positions match TRBD1. The length of the CDR3 is 14 residues. Germline V lookup: CDR1 SGHDT, CDR2 YYEEEE. V lost 4 bases and J lost 0; bases outside the gene matches: 2. The CDR3 DNA reads as TGTGCCAGCAGCGTGGGACAGGCTAACTATGGCTACACCTTC. It is translated as CASSVGQANYGYTF.

The V gene is TRBV7-2, the J gene TRBJ1-4, with D perhaps TRBD1 (5 bases). V gave up 1 base and J gave up 3 bases, with 9 bases separating them. Germline-derived CDR1 and CDR2 are SGHTA and FQGNSA. This CDR3 contains 15 residues. CDR3 residues: CASSLDPGANEKLFF. CDR3 sequence (DNA): TGTGCCAGCAGCTTAGACCCGGGGGCTAATGAAAAACTGTTTTTT.

The J gene is TRBJ2-1, the V gene TRBV5-4; 7 nucleotides agree with TRBD1. Germline assignment: CDR1 SGHNT and CDR2 YYREEE (reference sequence). The CDR3 runs to 15 residues. Germline trimming cut 4 bases from V and 7 bases from J; bases unmatched to any gene: 11. The DNA for the CDR3 is TGTGCCAGCAGCCCGGGACAGCGGACGGGTAATGAGCAGTTCTTC. This codes for CASSPGQRTGNEQFF.

This clone occurred once. The V call is TRBV5-5, the J call TRBJ1-4, with D possibly TRBD1 on 5 matching bases. Per germline, CDR1 SGHKS and CDR2 YYEKEE (reference sequence). The CDR3 totals 15 residues. The V and J ends lost 3 bases and 5 bases respectively, with 14 bases between them. The CDR3 here is CASSSQVTRNEKLFF. CDR3 nucleotide sequence: TGTGCCAGCAGCTCACAGGTTACCAGGAATGAAAAACTGTTTTTT.